The clone carrying this T cell receptor beta chain was detected only a few times. Its antigen is still unknown. The data originate from a study of T-cell reconstitution after alpha-beta-depleted transplantation in children. Preparing the TCRbeta library involved the use of unique molecular identifiers. TCRdb reanalysed the PCR reads using MiXCR and keeps one entry per CDR3 protein. This table has roughly 490,000 distinct CDR3 sequences, 9.5% to 12% appearing once. Study-wide findings and caveats: Elevated TCRbeta diversity at day 60 was traced, in some patients, to surviving recipient T cells and thymic progenitors.

Sample: PBMCs, mostly from graft donor cells, taken 180 days after TCRalphabeta/CD19-depleted stem cell transplant. The clonotype was recovered from a female patient aged 2-10 years who had a stem cell transplant for aplastic anemia, so the T cells may come from the graft donor.

Here the CDR3 reads CASSQDKGSPYGYTF. The CDR3 DNA follows: TGCGCCAGCAGCCAAGATAAAGGGTCGCCCTATGGCTACACCTTC. The chain uses TRBV4-1 and TRBJ1-2; no definite D call. Germline CDR1 and CDR2: MGHRA and YSYEKL. The germline V and J ends were trimmed by 0 bases and 4 bases, with 12 bases remaining between them. The CDR3 totals 15 residues.